This entry concerns a single TCR beta chain. Its specificity is unknown. As for treatment: some 20 received Ad26.COV2.S at low or high dose, single or two shots; about 5 received placebo; per-sample allocation not given. It was on day 63 after the first vaccine or placebo injection that samples were taken. The assay was immunoSEQ multiplex PCR, and TCRdb's table has in-frame clones only and misses some. The sample yields hundreds of thousands of clones, roughly 90% seen once. J lost 3 bases, V lost 2 bases, and 2 bases had no gene match. This CDR3 comprises 15 residues. Germline assignment: CDR1 SGHNT and CDR2 YYREEE (reference sequence). These data belong to a study of Ad26.COV2.S vaccination and SARS-CoV-2 variants. The wider study: Ad26.COV2.S given intramuscularly, once or twice 56 days apart.

Study outcomes and limitations: Placebo recipients had lower spike-specific TCR breadth than vaccine recipients. Placebo and vaccine recipients had non-spike TCR breadth that was similar. Marked by substantial breadth, spike-specific CD8+ and CD4+ T cell responses were reportedly seen after vaccination.

The sequencing here drew on peripheral blood, taken in a trial of Ad26.COV2.S vaccine versus placebo. The chain uses TRBV5-4 and TRBJ2-5, with 12 bases matching TRBD2. The receptor was derived from a person aged 18 to 59 who received the Ad26.COV2.S COVID-19 vaccine or a placebo. CDR3 nucleotides: TGTGCCAGCAGCTTCCGACTAGCGGGAGAAGAGACCCAGTACTTC. Its translation: CASSFRLAGEETQYF.